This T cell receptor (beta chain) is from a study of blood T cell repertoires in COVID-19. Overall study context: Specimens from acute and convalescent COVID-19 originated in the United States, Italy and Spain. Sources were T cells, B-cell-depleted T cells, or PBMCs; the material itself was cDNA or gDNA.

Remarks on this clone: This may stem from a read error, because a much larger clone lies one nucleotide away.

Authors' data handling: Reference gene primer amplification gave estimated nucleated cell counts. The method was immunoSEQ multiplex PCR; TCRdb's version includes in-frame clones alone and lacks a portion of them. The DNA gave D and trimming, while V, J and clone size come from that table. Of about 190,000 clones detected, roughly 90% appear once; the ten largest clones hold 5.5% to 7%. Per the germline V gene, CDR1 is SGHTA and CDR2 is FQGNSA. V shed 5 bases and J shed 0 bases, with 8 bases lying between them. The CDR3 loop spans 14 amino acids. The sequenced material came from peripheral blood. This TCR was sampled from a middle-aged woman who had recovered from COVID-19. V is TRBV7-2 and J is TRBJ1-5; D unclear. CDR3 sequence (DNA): TGTGCCAGCAGCGACGGGTATAGCAATCAGCCCCAGCATTTT. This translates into CASSDGYSNQPQHF.